The 16 T cell receptor beta chains presented below share a single source sample, sequenced in a study of T-cell reconstitution after alpha-beta-depleted transplantation in children. This sample's TCRbeta library carried unique molecular identifier barcodes. TCRdb reprocessed the PCR reads with MiXCR, giving one entry per CDR3 protein. The table has some 640,000 distinct CDR3 sequences, around a sixth seen once; the top ten hold approximately 1%. The sample consisted of PBMCs from the stem cell graft donor, taken from the stem cell graft. These receptors originate from a human donor who donated a stem cell graft to a child with acute myeloid leukemia.

This chain uses TRBV5-1 with TRBJ1-1; D is ambiguous. The length of the CDR3 is 14 residues. Germline-derived CDR1 and CDR2 are SGHRS and YFSETQ. Trimming took 3 bases from V and 1 from J, leaving 10 bases between them. The CDR3 nucleotides are TGCGCCAGCAGCTCGCTAACGGGGAACACTGAAGCTTTCTTT. Translation: CASSSLTGNTEAFF.

This clonotype was detected ten times or more. This chain joins TRBV12-3 or TRBV12-4 and TRBJ2-1, with 8 bases identical to TRBD2. The CDR3 spans 17 residues. The V gene end was trimmed by 5 bases and the J gene end by 4 bases; junction bases not matched to a gene: 13. The CDR3 region is CASSNRGGGNTYNEQFF. CDR3 DNA sequence: TGTGCCAGCAGTAATAGAGGCGGGGGGAATACTTACAATGAGCAGTTCTTC.

This clonotype was picked up many times. The chain recombines TRBV20-1 with TRBJ1-2; D is uncertain. The CDR3 is made up of 12 amino acids. Trimming left V 3 bases short and J 1 base short, with 6 bases between. From germline, CDR1 is DFQATT and CDR2 SNEGSKA (reference sequence). The CDR3 region is CSASAVNYGYTF. In nucleotides, the CDR3 is TGCAGTGCTAGTGCAGTTAACTATGGCTACACCTTC.

Ten or more counts support this clonotype. The chain links TRBV29-1 to TRBJ2-5, with TRBD1 matching over 7 bases. Per the germline V gene, CDR1 is SQVTM and CDR2 is ANQGSEA. The CDR3 has 13 residues. V lost 4 bases and J lost 4; bases outside the gene matches: 6. In DNA form, the CDR3 reads TGCAGCGTTGTGGCGACAGGGTTAGAGACCCAGTACTTC. This codes for CSVVATGLETQYF. The entire variable domain, with the rest obtained from reference TRBV29-1 and TRBJ2-5, is as follows: SAVISQKPSRDICQRGTSLTIQCQVDSQVTMMFWYRQQPGQSLTLIATANQGSEATYESGFVIDKFPISRPNLTFSTLTVSNMSPEDSSIYLCSVVATGLETQYFGPGTRLLVL.

This chain links TRBV15 with TRBJ2-7, with 12 bases fitting TRBD1. The CDR3 consists of 15 residues. In germline, CDR1 is LNHNV, CDR2 YYDKDF (reference sequence). J was trimmed by 3 bases and V by 5 bases; bases with no gene match: 5. Here the CDR3 reads CATSAGTGGFYEQYV. As DNA, the CDR3 is TGTGCCACCAGCGCCGGGACAGGGGGCTTCTACGAGCAGTACGTC.

This clonotype was picked up a small number of times. V usage is TRBV7-2 and J usage is TRBJ2-1; TRBD1 agrees at 10 bases. CDR1 is SGHTA, CDR2 FQGNSA, per germline. V lost 5 bases and J lost 14; bases outside the gene matches: 9. CDR3 length: 13 residues. In nucleotides, the CDR3 is TGTGCCAGCAGCCGCCGGATTGGGACAGGGGAGTTCTTC. As protein: CASSRRIGTGEFF.

J is TRBJ1-2 and V is TRBV20-1, with D possibly being TRBD1 (5 bases). CDR1 and CDR2 (germline): DFQATT, SNEGSKA (reference sequence). V lost 3 bases and J lost 5, with 16 bases in between. This CDR3 spans 14 amino acids. CDR3 in amino acids: CSASPPGRHYGYTF. As DNA, the CDR3 is TGCAGTGCTAGTCCACCGGGACGACATTATGGCTACACCTTC.

Details on this clonotype: A clone one base away is much larger, so this may be a read error. In this CDR3 the conserved last residue, phenylalanine or tryptophan, is missing, so a read error is likely. The chain couples TRBV4-3 to TRBJ1-4; no firm D call. CDR1 is LGHNA and CDR2 is YSLEER in the germline V gene. Trimming stripped 0 bases from V and 7 bases from J, with 15 bases between. This CDR3 is 16 amino acids long. CDR3 in amino acids: CASSQDRFAGSEKLFV. DNA for the CDR3: TGCGCCAGCAGCCAAGATAGGTTTGCAGGTAGTGAAAAACTGTTTGTT.

The chain combines TRBV3-1 with TRBJ1-3, with D unresolved. Germline loops: CDR1 LGHDT, CDR2 YNNKEL (reference sequence). V lost 5 bases and J lost 5, with 16 bases in between. The CDR3 totals 15 residues. CDR3 bases: TGTGCCAGCAGCTCGACCGCGGACGACCGAAACACCATATATTTT. The encoded protein is CASSSTADDRNTIYF.

This clonotype occurred a few times. The V gene is TRBV3-1, the J gene TRBJ2-2; no clear D gene. Per the germline V gene, CDR1 is LGHDT and CDR2 is YNNKEL (reference sequence). The V gene lost 4 bases and the J gene lost 5 bases, with 11 bases spanning the gap. This CDR3 region has 14 residues. The CDR3 region is CASSPTLETGELFF. DNA for the CDR3: TGTGCCAGCAGCCCCACTCTCGAAACCGGGGAGCTGTTTTTT.

The rearrangement joins TRBV7-9 to TRBJ2-7; D perhaps matches TRBD1 (6 bases). Germline V gene lookup returns CDR1 SEHNR and CDR2 FQNEAQ (reference sequence). V lost 10 bases and J lost 3, with 16 bases in between. CDR3 length equals 13 residues. DNA for the CDR3: TGTGCCATCGAACATGGACAGAACTACGAGCAGTACGTC. It specifies CAIEHGQNYEQYV.

This clonotype appeared a few times. This chain uses TRBV6-5 with TRBJ1-1; possible D gene TRBD1, 5 bases. The CDR3 sequence is 14 residues long. Germline V CDR1 and CDR2: MNHEY, SVGAGI. V gave up 4 bases and J gave up 4 bases, with 13 bases separating them. The CDR3 nucleotides are TGTGCCAGCAGTTGGGACTCCCCCGGCACTGAAGCTTTCTTT. It specifies CASSWDSPGTEAFF.

The V and J genes are TRBV20-1 and TRBJ1-4, with 7 bases lining up with TRBD1. CDR3 length: 14 amino acids. V lost 6 bases and J lost 4; bases outside the gene matches: 8. Germline-derived CDR1 and CDR2 are DFQATT and SNEGSKA (reference sequence). DNA of the CDR3: TGCAGTGCAAACGACAGGGAGAATAATGAAAAACTGTTTTTT. Translated: CSANDRENNEKLFF.

V and J are TRBV7-9 and TRBJ2-1; D might be TRBD1 or TRBD2, each matching 6 bases. V lost 5 bases, J lost 0 bases, and 14 bases lay in between. Germline V CDR1 and CDR2: SEHNR, FQNEAQ (reference sequence). This CDR3 is built from 16 residues. In nucleotides, the CDR3 is TGTGCCAGCAGCCCAGGGGCGGGAATCTCCTACAATGAGCAGTTCTTC. It is translated as CASSPGAGISYNEQFF.

This clonotype showed up many times. The chain carries TRBV20-1 and TRBJ1-3; D remains ambiguous. The germline CDR1 and CDR2 sequences are DFQATT and SNEGSKA (reference sequence). The length of the CDR3 is 15 residues. The ends were cut back, 5 bases at V and 0 bases at J, with 14 bases in the middle. The CDR3 DNA follows: TGCAGTGCTCATGGACTTTCCGGCTCTGGAAACACCATATATTTT. It encodes CSAHGLSGSGNTIYF.

As regards this clonotype: Since a much larger clone is just one base distant, this may be a read error. The chain joins TRBV5-6 to TRBJ2-3; no firm D call. Looked up from germline, CDR1 is SGHDT and CDR2 is YYEEEE. The CDR3 has 12 residues. The CDR3 loop reads CASSQPPDTQSF. CDR3 nucleotides: TGTGCCAGCAGCCAACCCCCAGATACGCAGTCTTTT.